Described below is a single T cell receptor beta chain sequence and its context. All DNA from each sorted CD8+ subset was loaded. Only in-frame clones appear in the TCRdb table, and some are missing; sequencing was by immunoSEQ multiplex PCR. The data contain some 13,000 clones, approximately 90% of them seen just once; the ten biggest clones take up more than 0.15%. Described time point: pre-treatment baseline. The data were taken from a study of blood T cell dynamics during melanoma immunotherapy. The CDR3 runs 14 residues. Germline-derived CDR1 and CDR2 are SGHTA and FQGNSA. Trimming pared 3 bases from V and 0 bases from J, leaving 6 bases between.

The specimen comprised effector memory CD8+ T cells from blood, sampled from a patient treated with checkpoint blockade. The chain couples TRBV7-2 to TRBJ1-3; D ambiguous. This TCR derives from a human donor with melanoma. The CDR3 DNA reads TGTGCCAGCAGCTTCGGGATCTCTGGAAACACCATATATTTT. Protein product: CASSFGISGNTIYF.